The source of this T cell receptor (beta chain) is a study of beta chain features in type 1 diabetes (dated 2018 in TCRdb). For the study in its entirety: Mean age, gender distribution, total cell number and subset yield were not different between patients and healthy donors. A total of about 100,000,000 sorted cells were examined across all samples, and RNA yield correlated strongly with the number of cells per subset. Whereas all 30 or so donors provided naive and central memory subsets, regulatory and stem cell-like memory subsets were isolated from just 8 patients and roughly 8 healthy donors. In the study, TCRB repertoires of sorted circulating CD4+ T cell subsets from recently diagnosed type 1 diabetes patients were compared with those of matched healthy donors. Here is what the overall study found, with its caveats: PCR might favor shorter templates, but patient and control samples were amplified and corrected together, so any skew would affect both groups equally. HLA sub-analyses involved small numbers of individuals, so any influence of HLA type on TCRB rearrangement remained unresolved. Sequencing cDNA rather than genomic DNA could over-represent highly expressing activated cells, although activation and CD3 levels did not differ between groups. The naive, central memory and regulatory TCRB repertoires appeared to resemble one another more closely among patients than among healthy donors. In all four CD4+ subsets, TCRB CDR3 length was moderately but significantly shorter in type 1 diabetes patients. Patients with type 1 diabetes made fewer insertions and deleted more nucleotides at VDJ recombination sites, implying thymic rearrangement abnormalities.

At the junction V is shortened by 2 bases and J by 1 base; bases outside the gene matches: 6. As encoded in the germline V gene (reference sequence), CDR1 is LNHNV while CDR2 is YYDKDF. From cysteine to phenylalanine, the CDR3 is 16 amino acids long. The retained sequence is limited to the CDR3, 48 bases, with the frame set at the first base. In its sample, this clone was seen a few times. No antigen is known for it. It has no much larger one-base neighbor in the sample; base qualities were not kept. The High Capacity cDNA Reverse Transcription Kit was used to reverse transcribe all of the isolated RNA, meaning that expressed TCRB transcripts were what got sequenced. Deep immunoSEQ sequencing was applied to naive, central memory and regulatory T cell samples, giving an average of about 3.57 million total reads per sample. After sorted cells were lysed in RLT buffer, RNA was extracted with DNase-treated RNeasy Micro or Mini kits, with the choice depending on cell number. Each cell subset was processed separately to prevent cross-contamination, with patient and healthy donor samples processed together. TCRB sequences were amplified from cDNA with the immunoSEQ multiplex PCR, producing 87-bp fragments spanning the CDR3 region. The amplicons were sequenced using the Illumina HiSeq platform. As for the authors' bioinformatics: PCR bias was corrected computationally using synthetic template baselines, and reads within Hamming distance 2 were collapsed, with unmergeable singletons discarded. By aligning reads against IMGT, V, D and J genes, CDR3 length, and insertions or deletions at six rearrangement sites were assigned. Within each subset, clonotype counts were normalized to sorted cell number, after which true diversity and Gini coefficients were computed with the tcR R package. The overlap coefficient, calculated on TCRB nucleotide sequences, was used to measure repertoire sharing. As a proxy for the pre-selection repertoire, out-of-frame TCRB sequences from naive cells were analyzed. What TCRdb holds here is the immuneACCESS table cut down to in-frame rearrangements. Part of the clones is not present; checked against another copy, under half of the missing clones reflect an unresolved V gene, and the others are unexplained. For V, J and clone size, that table is used; D and trimming come from the DNA. This sample gives around 250,000 clones in total; more than 65% of them show up just once. 0.053% of the sample goes to the ten largest clones.

Each donor gave one peripheral blood draw, approximately 110 mL on average, collected into heparinised tubes. Using a panel that included CD45RO, CCR7, CD25, CD127, CD95 and CD27, naive, central memory, regulatory and stem cell-like memory CD4+ T cells were sorted on a BD FACSAria II. A purity above 98% was achieved for all sorted populations. PBMCs were isolated immediately by Lymphoprep density gradient centrifugation and stained directly without culture. So that batch effects would be minimized, each experiment stained and sorted samples in pairs, pairing one healthy donor with one patient. The sequenced material came from naive CD4+ T cells from blood. The label giving this sample's cell subset or site can be read as: true naive CD4+ T cells. This sequence originates from a man between 25 and 39 years old in good health. The sequence links TRBV15 to TRBJ2-5; 8 central nucleotides agree with TRBD2. The DNA sequence reads TGTGCCACCAGCAGAAACCCAGCGGGGGCCCAAGAGACCCAGTACTTC. This gives the protein CATSRNPAGAQETQYF.